This T cell receptor (beta chain) derives from a study of T cells in Graves' hyperthyroidism and ophthalmopathy. Study conclusions and caveats: The authors' 13 V-J model separated ophthalmopathy from stable hyperthyroidism. Blood shared most expanded thyroid clonotypes above 0.001.

TCR beta CDR3 sequences were amplified from RNA transcripts. Primed by the HTBI set, a first-round RT-PCR was run on the TCR CDR3. TCRdb re-analysed the multiplex PCR reads in MiXCR, keeping a single row per CDR3 protein. The table shows approximately 640,000 distinct CDR3 sequences, with around 16% occurring only once. Diagnoses were established using clinical symptoms, serum thyroxine and TRAb, thyroid ultrasound and orbital computed tomography. About this clonotype itself: Its target is unknown.

This CDR3 comprises 14 residues. CDR1 LNHDA and CDR2 SQIVND come from the germline V gene (reference sequence). V shed 2 bases and J shed 5 bases, with 12 bases lying between them. The chain is built from TRBV19 and TRBJ2-5, with D perhaps matching TRBD1 (6 bases). The sample comprised blood. The origin of this receptor is a woman in her 30s with Graves' hyperthyroidism. As DNA, the CDR3 is TGTGCCAGTAGTATACAAGGGACAAGTGAGACCCAGTACTTC. It translates to CASSIQGTSETQYF.